The clone carrying this T cell receptor beta chain has only a few counts. Its antigen remains unknown. Germline V gives CDR1 SGHTA, CDR2 FQGTGA. J lost 6 bases, V lost 5 bases, and 4 bases had no gene match. The CDR3 has 12 residues. The source of the sample is a study of post-analysis software for immune sequencing data. Study summary: Relapsing-remitting, secondary progressive and progressive-relapsing multiple sclerosis courses were included.

Unique molecular identifiers were carried by the TCR beta cDNA libraries. Via MiXCR, TCRdb re-called the PCR reads, giving one row per CDR3 protein. The sample holds more than 450,000 distinct CDR3 sequences, around a third seen once. Study-level findings and limits: The five TRBV segments detected at higher frequency in patients than in controls included TRBV5-6, TRBV5-1 and TRBV20-1. F measure clustering grouped samples strongly by preparation batch.

This TCR came from a girl younger than 18 with multiple sclerosis. Sequenced material: blood. The chain links TRBV7-3 to TRBJ2-7, with TRBD2 matching 7 bases. Written as DNA, the CDR3 is TGTGCCAGCAGCGACCCGGGGGGCGAGCAGTACTTC. Residues: CASSDPGGEQYF.